This TCR beta chain was documented in a study of CD8 T cells in Susac syndrome. TCR beta sequences were obtained from blood CD8+ and CD4+ T cells. The patients who served as multiple sclerosis controls were treatment-naive and had stable or active relapsing-remitting disease that fulfilled the revised McDonald criteria. TEMRA cells were FACS-enriched, and CD8+ and CD4+ T cells were isolated negatively. With 5 bases clipped from V and 5 bases from J, the junction kept 5 bases outside the gene matches. Germline V gives CDR1 KGHDR, CDR2 SFDVKD. The CDR3 has 13 amino acids. Random hexamers served to reverse transcribe roughly 0.5 to 1 ug RNA. An immunoSEQ multiplex PCR generated amplified TCR beta CDR3 products spanning 54 Vbeta and 13 Jbeta. Via MiXCR, TCRdb re-called the immunoSEQ multiplex PCR reads, giving one row per CDR3 protein. In the table there are about 130,000 distinct CDR3 sequences, under 95% of which are singletons.

This receptor was obtained from a human donor with multiple sclerosis. This rearrangement joins TRBV24-1 to TRBJ2-7, with TRBD2 matching 7 bases. Sequencing was performed on CD8+ T cells from PBMCs. The CDR3 sequence: CATSGRGSDEQYF. CDR3 sequence (DNA): TGTGCCACCAGTGGTCGCGGGAGCGACGAGCAGTACTTC.